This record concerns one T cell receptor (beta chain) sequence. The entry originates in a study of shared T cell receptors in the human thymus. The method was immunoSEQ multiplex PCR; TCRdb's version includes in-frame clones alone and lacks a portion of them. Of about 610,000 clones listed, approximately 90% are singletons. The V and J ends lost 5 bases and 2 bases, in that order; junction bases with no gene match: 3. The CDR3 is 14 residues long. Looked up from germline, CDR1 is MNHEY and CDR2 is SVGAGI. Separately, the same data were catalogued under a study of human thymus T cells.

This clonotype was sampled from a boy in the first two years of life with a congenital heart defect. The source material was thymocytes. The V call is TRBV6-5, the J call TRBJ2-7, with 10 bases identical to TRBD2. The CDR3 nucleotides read TGTGCCAGCAGTCAAGCGGGAGGGCCCTACGAGCAGTACTTC. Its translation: CASSQAGGPYEQYF.